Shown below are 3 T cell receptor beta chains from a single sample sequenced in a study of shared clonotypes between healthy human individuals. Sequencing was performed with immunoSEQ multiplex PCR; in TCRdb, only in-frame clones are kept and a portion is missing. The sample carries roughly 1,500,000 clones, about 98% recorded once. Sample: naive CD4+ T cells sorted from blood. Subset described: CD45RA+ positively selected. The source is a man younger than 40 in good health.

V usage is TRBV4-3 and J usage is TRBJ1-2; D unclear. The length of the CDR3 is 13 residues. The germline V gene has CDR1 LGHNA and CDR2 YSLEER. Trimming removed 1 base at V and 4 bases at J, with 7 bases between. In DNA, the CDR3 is TGCGCCAGCAGCCAAGTGCAGGCCTATGGCTACACCTTC. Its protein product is CASSQVQAYGYTF.

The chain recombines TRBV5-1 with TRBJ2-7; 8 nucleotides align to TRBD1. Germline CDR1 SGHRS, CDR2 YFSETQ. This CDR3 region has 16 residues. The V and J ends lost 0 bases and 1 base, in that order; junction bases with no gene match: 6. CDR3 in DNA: TGCGCCAGCAGCTTGGCAGGGGGCGCCGTTTCCTACGAGCAGTACTTC. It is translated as CASSLAGGAVSYEQYF. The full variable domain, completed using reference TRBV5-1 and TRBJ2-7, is KAGVTQTPRYLIKTRGQQVTLSCSPISGHRSVSWYQQTPGQGLQFLFEYFSETQRNKGNFPGRFSGRQFSNSRSEMNVSTLELGDSALYLCASSLAGGAVSYEQYFGPGTRLTVT.

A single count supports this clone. Here the CDR3 reads CASRTPDRTTF. The CDR3 bases are TGTGCCAGCAGAACTCCGGACAGGACGACCTTC. The chain recombines TRBV6-1 with TRBJ1-2; 7 bases agree with TRBD1. The V and J ends lost 6 bases and 14 bases, in that order; junction bases with no gene match: 9. This CDR3 comprises 11 residues. Germline lookup yields CDR1 MNHNS and CDR2 SASEGT.